This section outlines one T cell receptor (beta chain) sequence together with its context. Its specificity is unknown. With UMIs, 5'RACE template switching was used to make TCR beta cDNA. TCRdb re-called the 5' RACE reads; every CDR3 protein appears as one record, without DNA. The data show hundreds of thousands of distinct CDR3 sequences, and the top ten clones hold about 7.3%. The sample originates from a study of T cells expressing NK-cell markers. In the study overall: Sorted T-cell subsets CD3+CD56+NKG2C+, CD3+CD56+NKG2C- and CD3+CD56-NKG2C+ were TCR beta-sequenced. One of the eight sequenced donors was seronegative, whereas the other seven were HCMV-seropositive.

Study-wide results and caveats: In several donors, dominant clonotypes made up about 25-65% of CD3+CD56-NKG2C+ cells.

The CDR3 is made up of 18 amino acids. Germline V lookup: CDR1 SQVTM, CDR2 ANQGSEA. The J gene is TRBJ1-1, the V gene TRBV29-1; the TCRdb call, TRBD1, lacks DNA for checking. The TCR sequence derives from a woman aged 18-70 years in good health. Sample: blood T cells: a sorted CD56 or NKG2C T cell subset, CD4+ or CD8+ T cells, or bulk PBMC T cells (not recorded which). CDR3 residues: CSAIGLFRQGNLNTEAFF.